This T cell receptor (beta chain) was recovered during a study of blood T cell repertoires in COVID-19. Turning to the study itself: Acute and convalescent COVID-19 samples came from the United States, Italy and Spain.

Assay: immunoSEQ multiplex PCR; the TCRdb copy retains only in-frame clones and omits some. Altogether roughly 160,000 clones are present, over 70% being singletons, with the ten largest covering approximately 10%. CDR3 size: 15 residues. Trimming left V 4 bases short and J 6 bases short, with 16 bases between. CDR1 SGHTA and CDR2 FQGTGA come from the germline V gene. Sequenced sample: PBMCs or T cells enriched from blood (not recorded which). The rearrangement joins TRBV7-3 to TRBJ2-1, with D perhaps matching TRBD2 (7 bases). This TCR came from a man aged 45-65 years who had recovered from COVID-19. CDR3 nucleotide sequence: TGTGCCAGCAGCTCCCAGGGGAGGGTAGGCAATGAGCAGTTCTTC. Its protein product is CASSSQGRVGNEQFF.